This passage covers 21 T cell receptor beta chains from one sample sequenced in a study of technical replicates of blood from several donors. Data came from immunoSEQ multiplex PCR; TCRdb stores just in-frame clones and leaves some out. The sample yields over 75,000 clones, around 97% seen once. The sequenced sample consisted of T cells isolated from PBMCs. Receptors originate from a human donor in good health.

The rearrangement joins TRBV7-8 to TRBJ1-2; TRBD1 might be the D (5 bases). Per germline, CDR1 SGHVS and CDR2 FQNEAQ. V lost 5 bases, J lost 14 bases, and 21 bases lay in between. The CDR3 contains 13 residues. The CDR3 sequence is CASSPDSPAMVTF. The CDR3 DNA reads TGTGCCAGCAGCCCCGACAGTCCCGCAATGGTAACCTTC.

The genes are TRBV19 and TRBJ2-7, with TRBD2 matching over 7 bases. Germline V gene data show CDR1 as LNHDA and CDR2 as SQIVND (reference sequence). CDR3 length: 14 residues. V shed 8 bases and J 1 base; nucleotides not matched to a gene: 8. In nucleotides, the CDR3 is TGTGCCAGTTCACGGGCTAGCGGATCCTACGAGCAGTACTTC. As protein: CASSRASGSYEQYF.

The J gene is TRBJ1-1, the V gene TRBV7-2; D not resolved. V was cut by 1 base and J by 6 bases, with 6 bases left in between. From germline, CDR1 is SGHTA and CDR2 FQGNSA. This CDR3 is 12 amino acids long. This CDR3 is CASSLGSAEAFF. The CDR3 DNA reads TGTGCCAGCAGCTTAGGGTCAGCTGAAGCTTTCTTT.

The genes are TRBV7-9 and TRBJ1-1, with D possibly matching TRBD1 (5 bases). From germline, CDR1 is SEHNR and CDR2 FQNEAQ (reference sequence). The CDR3 runs to 12 residues. V gave up 5 bases and J gave up 7 bases, with 11 bases separating them. The CDR3 sequence is CASSPGGGEAFF. CDR3 DNA sequence: TGTGCCAGCAGCCCTGGCGGGGGTGAAGCTTTCTTT.

This chain links TRBV15 with TRBJ1-1; TRBD1 matches 7 bases. Per the germline V gene, CDR1 is LNHNV and CDR2 is YYDKDF (reference sequence). Trimming cost V 10 bases and J 11 bases; bases outside gene matches: 10. This CDR3 has 11 amino acids. Written as DNA, the CDR3 is TGTGCCATCCAGACAGGGATGGGCGCTTTCTTT. This gives the protein CAIQTGMGAFF.

CDR3 nucleotide sequence: TGTGCCAGCAGCTTGGCTGCGGGGAGCTACAATGAGCAGTTCTTC. Translated, it gives CASSLAAGSYNEQFF. The chain recombines TRBV5-4 with TRBJ2-1, with a tentative D call TRBD2 (6 bases). V shed 0 bases and J shed 3 bases, with 10 bases lying between them. This CDR3 spans 15 amino acids. CDR1 and CDR2 (germline): SGHNT, YYREEE (reference sequence).

The V call is TRBV7-9, the J call TRBJ2-5; a weak D match, TRBD1 (6 bases). This CDR3 region has 15 residues. The V gene lost 5 bases and the J gene lost 5 bases, with 18 bases spanning the gap. Germline V gene data show CDR1 as SEHNR and CDR2 as FQNEAQ (reference sequence). In DNA, the CDR3 is TGTGCCAGCAGCCAGGGGCTACTGAACCGGGAGACCCAGTACTTC. Translating gives CASSQGLLNRETQYF.

The chain recombines TRBV19 with TRBJ1-2; TRBD1 agrees at 10 bases. The CDR3 totals 19 residues. The V gene end was trimmed by 3 bases and the J gene end by 4 bases; junction bases not matched to a gene: 17. Germline-derived CDR1 and CDR2 are LNHDA and SQIVND (reference sequence). CDR3 coding DNA: TGTGCCAGTAGTATTAAGGGCCCCGGGGACAGGGGCGCGGGCTATGGCTACACCTTC. Its protein product is CASSIKGPGDRGAGYGYTF.

This clone was seen just once. J is TRBJ2-3 and V is TRBV9; D unresolved. CDR3 length: 12 residues. In germline, CDR1 is SGDLS, CDR2 YYNGEE. Trimming shortened V by 0 bases and J by 7 bases, and 6 bases separated the two germline ends. This CDR3 is CASSVDENTQYF. The CDR3 DNA is TGTGCCAGCAGCGTAGACGAGAATACGCAGTATTTT.

The chain joins TRBV15 to TRBJ2-7; D ambiguous. The length of the CDR3 is 13 residues. Per the germline V gene, CDR1 is LNHNV and CDR2 is YYDKDF (reference sequence). Trimming left V 0 bases short and J 3 bases short, with 6 bases between. The CDR3 DNA reads as TGTGCCACCAGCAGAGAACCTAACTACGAGCAGTACTTC. Translated, it gives CATSREPNYEQYF.

The chain employs TRBV7-3 and TRBJ2-2; 8 bases fit TRBD2. Trimming took 3 bases from V and 3 from J; bases not matched to a gene: 3. CDR1 SGHTA and CDR2 FQGTGA come from the germline V gene. The CDR3 spans 15 residues. CDR3 sequence (DNA): TGTGCCAGCAGCTTTCTGCGGGAGGACACCGGGGAGCTGTTTTTT. It codes for CASSFLREDTGELFF.

V gene TRBV15 combines with J gene TRBJ1-5; D not resolved. V was shortened by 4 bases and J by 7 bases, with 17 bases between the two germline ends. There are 15 residues in the CDR3. Germline V gene sequence: CDR1 LNHNV, CDR2 YYDKDF (reference sequence). Here the CDR3 DNA reads TGTGCCACCAGCACCCTAATTGGGGAGGGCCAGCCCCAGCATTTT. Amino acids: CATSTLIGEGQPQHF.

CDR3 DNA: TGTGCCAGCAGCTCCACAGGGCTGGGGTACAATGAGCAGTTCTTC. Translation: CASSSTGLGYNEQFF. The chain employs TRBV7-2 and TRBJ2-1, with a tentative D call TRBD1 (6 bases). The CDR3 loop spans 15 amino acids. From germline, CDR1 is SGHTA and CDR2 FQGNSA. V gave up 4 bases and J gave up 4 bases, with 14 bases separating them. The complete variable domain, with remaining parts taken from reference TRBV7-2 and TRBJ2-1, reads GAGVSQSPSNKVTEKGKDVELRCDPISGHTALYWYRQSLGQGLEFLIYFQGNSAPDKSGLPSDRFSAERTGGSVSTLTIQRTQQEDSAVYLCASSSTGLGYNEQFFGPGTRLTVL.

The chain is built from TRBV7-8 and TRBJ2-7, with 9 bases that match TRBD1. The CDR3 spans 13 residues. V was pared by 5 bases and J by 4 bases, with 3 bases of the junction left unmatched. Germline assignment: CDR1 SGHVS and CDR2 FQNEAQ. Written as DNA, the CDR3 is TGTGCCAGCAGCGGGACAGGGAAGTACGAGCAGTACTTC. It translates to CASSGTGKYEQYF.

The chain recombines TRBV29-1 with TRBJ1-1, with D maybe TRBD1 (5 bases). There are 10 residues in the CDR3. Per germline, CDR1 SQVTM and CDR2 ANQGSEA. Trimming removed 4 bases from V and 6 bases from J, with 6 bases in between. The CDR3 region is CSVGGAEAFF. CDR3 sequence (DNA): TGCAGCGTTGGGGGGGCTGAAGCTTTCTTT.

The gene calls are TRBV25-1 and TRBJ1-1; D gene ambiguous. The CDR3 totals 11 residues. V was trimmed by 4 bases and J by 12 bases, leaving 12 bases between them. Germline V gene data show CDR1 as MGHDK and CDR2 as SYGVNS. The DNA for the CDR3 is TGTGCCAGCAGTGGATTCGGGGTGTCTTTCTTT. As protein: CASSGFGVSFF.

The genes are TRBV5-1 and TRBJ1-1; D gene unclear. Per germline, CDR1 SGHRS and CDR2 YFSETQ. The CDR3 sequence is 15 residues long. Trimming removed 2 bases at V and 7 bases at J, with 18 bases between. The CDR3 nucleotides are TGCGCCAGCAGCTTCGCATCCGGATTTCGAGGTGAAGCTTTCTTT. It is translated as CASSFASGFRGEAFF.

V gene TRBV5-6 combines with J gene TRBJ2-2; perhaps TRBD2 as D (6 bases). The length of the CDR3 is 19 residues. Trimming shortened V by 1 base and J by 6 bases, and 25 bases separated the two germline ends. CDR1 is SGHDT, CDR2 YYEEEE, per germline. The DNA of the CDR3 is TGTGCCAGCAGCTTGTTTAGCATCGGAGGGGATTTCCAACCCGGGGAGCTGTTTTTT. This encodes CASSLFSIGGDFQPGELFF.

This chain uses TRBV10-3 with TRBJ1-4; perhaps TRBD1 as D (6 bases). The CDR3 loop spans 15 amino acids. The germline CDR1 and CDR2 sequences are ENHRY and SYGVKD. Trimming left V 2 bases short and J 8 bases short, with 15 bases between. This chain's CDR3 is CAISEVERGAEKLFF. The CDR3 DNA reads as TGTGCCATCAGTGAGGTGGAACGGGGGGCGGAAAAACTGTTTTTT.

The rearrangement joins TRBV18 to TRBJ2-7, with 8 bases that match TRBD2. Germline V CDR1 and CDR2: KGHSH, LQKENI. The CDR3 has 17 amino acids. Trimming cost V 4 bases and J 4 bases; bases outside gene matches: 15. This CDR3 reads CASSQILSGRGAYEQYF. For the CDR3, the DNA is TGTGCCAGCTCACAAATTCTAAGCGGGAGAGGGGCTTACGAGCAGTACTTC.

V is TRBV7-9 and J is TRBJ2-2; D gene uncertain. The CDR3 is 16 residues long. Trimming took 0 bases from V and 0 from J, leaving 8 bases between them. Germline-derived CDR1 and CDR2 are SEHNR and FQNEAQ (reference sequence). As DNA, the CDR3 is TGTGCCAGCAGCTTAGCTTCTAGATCGAACACCGGGGAGCTGTTTTTT. Translation: CASSLASRSNTGELFF.